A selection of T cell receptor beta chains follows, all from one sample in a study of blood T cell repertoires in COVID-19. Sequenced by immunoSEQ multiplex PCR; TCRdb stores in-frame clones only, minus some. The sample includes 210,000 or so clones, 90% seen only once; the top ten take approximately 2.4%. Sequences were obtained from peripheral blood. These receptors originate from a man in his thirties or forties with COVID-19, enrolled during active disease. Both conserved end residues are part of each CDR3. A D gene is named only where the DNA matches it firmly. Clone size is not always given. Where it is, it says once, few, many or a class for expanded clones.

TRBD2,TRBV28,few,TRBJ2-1,TGTGCCAGCAGTTCCCCCAGACTAGCGGGAGGGGGGGATGAGCAGTTCTTC,CASSSPRLAGGGDEQFF
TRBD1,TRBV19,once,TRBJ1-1,TGTGCCAGTAGTGTGGGGACAGACACTGAAGCTTTCTTT,CASSVGTDTEAFF
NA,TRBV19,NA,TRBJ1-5,TGTGCCAGTAGTCGGGGGGTGACGGTGGACTATAGCAATCAGCCCCAGCATTTT,CASSRGVTVDYSNQPQHF
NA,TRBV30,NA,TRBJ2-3,TGTGCCTGGAGACGAGGCACAGATACGCAGTATTTT,CAWRRGTDTQYF
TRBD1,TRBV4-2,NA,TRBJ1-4,TGTGCCAGCAGCCAACCAATGGGGACAGGGGATGAAAAACTGTTTTTT,CASSQPMGTGDEKLFF
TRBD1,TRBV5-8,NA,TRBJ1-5,TGTGCCAGCAGCTTGAGGTCGGGGACAGGCCGAAATCAGCCCCAGCATTTT,CASSLRSGTGRNQPQHF
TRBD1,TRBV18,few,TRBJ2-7,TGTGCCAGCTCACTTCCGGGACAGACGAACTACGAGCAGTACTTC,CASSLPGQTNYEQYF
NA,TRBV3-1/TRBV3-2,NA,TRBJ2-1,TGTGCCAGCAGCCACCTCGACAGAGCCCAGAACAATGAGCAGTTCTTC,CASSHLDRAQNNEQFF
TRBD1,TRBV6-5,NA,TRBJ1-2,TGTGCCAGCAGAGCCGGACAGGTCAATAACTATGGCTACACCTTC,CASRAGQVNNYGYTF
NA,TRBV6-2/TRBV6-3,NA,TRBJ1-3,TGTGCCAGCAGTGGATGGACATACCGAGAAAACACCATATATTTT,CASSGWTYRENTIYF
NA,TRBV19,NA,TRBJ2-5,TGTGCCAGTAGTGAGCGGCAAGCGACCCAGTACTTC,CASSERQATQYF
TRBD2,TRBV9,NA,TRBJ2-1,TGTGCCAGCAGCCCCGGACTAGCGACCTCCTACAATGAGCAGTTCTTC,CASSPGLATSYNEQFF
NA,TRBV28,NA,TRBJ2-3,TGTGCCAGCAGTAGCTCGGGGTGGGGGCAGTATTTT,CASSSSGWGQYF
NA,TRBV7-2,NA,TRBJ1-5,TGTGCCAGCAGCTTAGAAGCAGGACAGCGCAATCAGCCCCAGCATTTT,CASSLEAGQRNQPQHF
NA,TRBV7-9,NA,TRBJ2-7,TGTGCCAGCAGCTTTCAGGACAGAGATAGCTACGAGCAGTACTTC,CASSFQDRDSYEQYF
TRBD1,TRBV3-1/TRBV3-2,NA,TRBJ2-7,TGTGCCAGCAGCCAAGATCCGCACAGGGGGCCAGGGTGTGAGCAGTACTTC,CASSQDPHRGPGCEQYF
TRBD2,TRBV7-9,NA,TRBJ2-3,TGTGCCAGCAGAGCTCTCTGGACTAGCGGGAGGGCCTTCACAGATACGCAGTATTTT,CASRALWTSGRAFTDTQYF
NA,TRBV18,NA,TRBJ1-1,TGTGCCAGCTCACCAGCAGGGATGATGAACACTGAAGCTTTCTTT,CASSPAGMMNTEAFF
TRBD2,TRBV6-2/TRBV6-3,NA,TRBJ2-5,TGTGCCAGCAGTCGCCCTAGCGGGGGTCCACAAGAGACCCAGTACTTC,CASSRPSGGPQETQYF
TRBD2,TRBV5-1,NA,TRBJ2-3,TGCGCCAGCAGCTTGCGCCTAGCGGGGGCAGTCACAGATACGCAGTATTTT,CASSLRLAGAVTDTQYF
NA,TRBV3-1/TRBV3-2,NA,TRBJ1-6,TGTGCCAGCAGCCAAGAAGGCAGGGTTGGTTCACCCCTCCACTTT,CASSQEGRVGSPLHF
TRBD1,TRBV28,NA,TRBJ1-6,TGTGCCAGCAGTTTAATCGGCCAGGGGGTGAGTTATTCACCCCTCCACTTT,CASSLIGQGVSYSPLHF
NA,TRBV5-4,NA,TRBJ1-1,TGTGCCAGCAGCCTGTCGGGGGATAGGACTGAAGCTTTCTTT,CASSLSGDRTEAFF
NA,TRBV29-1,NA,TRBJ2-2,TGCAGCGTGGCTAGACACACCGGGGAGCTGTTTTTT,CSVARHTGELFF
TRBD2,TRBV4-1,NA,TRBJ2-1,TGCGCCAGCAGCCCCCTGGGACTAGGGGTTGAGCAGTTCTTC,CASSPLGLGVEQFF
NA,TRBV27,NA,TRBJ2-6,TGTGCCAGCACCATTAGCTCTGGGGCCAACGTCCTGACTTTC,CASTISSGANVLTF
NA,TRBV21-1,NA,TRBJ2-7,TGTGCCAGCAGCTTCCGCCTGTCCACTCTTTCCCCGCGCGAGCAGTACTTC,CASSFRLSTLSPREQYF
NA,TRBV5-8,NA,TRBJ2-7,TGTGCCAGCAGCACCTGGGACTCGGGCTACGAGCAGTACTTC,CASSTWDSGYEQYF
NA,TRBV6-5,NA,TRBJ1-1,TGTGCCAGCAGTTACCAGGGAGGCAACACTGAAGCTTTCTTT,CASSYQGGNTEAFF
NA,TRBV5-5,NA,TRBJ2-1,TGTGCCAGCAGCCCGGTGGCGCAGGCTGAGCAGTTCTTC,CASSPVAQAEQFF
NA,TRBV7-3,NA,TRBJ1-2,TGTGCCAGCAGCTTAGACGGGAACTATGGCTACACCTTC,CASSLDGNYGYTF
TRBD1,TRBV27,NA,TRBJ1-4,TGTGCCAGCAGTTCCACAGGGGAGGCTAATGAAAAACTGTTTTTT,CASSSTGEANEKLFF
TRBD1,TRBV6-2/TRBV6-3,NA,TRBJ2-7,TGTGCCAGCAGTTACGATGGGACAGGTTACGAGCAGTACTTC,CASSYDGTGYEQYF
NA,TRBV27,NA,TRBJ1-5,TGTGCCAGCAGTCCTTTTCTTGGGCTCTCGTATAGCAATCAGCCCCAGCATTTT,CASSPFLGLSYSNQPQHF
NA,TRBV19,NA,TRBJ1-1,TGTGCCAGTAGGCCCTCGGGGGGGACCACTGAAGCTTTCTTT,CASRPSGGTTEAFF
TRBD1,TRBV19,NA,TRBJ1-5,TGTGCCAGTAGTTTTGACAGGGGATCTCAGCCCCAGCATTTT,CASSFDRGSQPQHF
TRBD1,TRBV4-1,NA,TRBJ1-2,TGCGCCAGCAGACAGGGGAACAACTATGGCTACACCTTC,CASRQGNNYGYTF
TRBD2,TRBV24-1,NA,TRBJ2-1,TGTGCCACCAGTGACCCGACTAGCGGGGCCTTCAATGAGCAGTTCTTC,CATSDPTSGAFNEQFF
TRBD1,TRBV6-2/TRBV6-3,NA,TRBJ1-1,TGTGCCAGCAGTTACTCACCTACAGGGGCGAGCACTGAAGCTTTCTTT,CASSYSPTGASTEAFF
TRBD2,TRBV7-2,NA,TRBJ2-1,TGTGCCAGCAGCTCTAACGGGAGGGGAGTCTACAATGAGCAGTTCTTC,CASSSNGRGVYNEQFF
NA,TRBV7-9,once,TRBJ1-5,TGTGCCAGCAGCTGGTTGGAGGGCGGCGATCAGCCCCAGCATTTT,CASSWLEGGDQPQHF
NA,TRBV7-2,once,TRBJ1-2,TGTGCCAGCAGCTTTTGGCGGACCTCGGAAGGGGGTACCTTC,CASSFWRTSEGGTF
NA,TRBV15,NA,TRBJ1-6,TGTGCCACCAGCAGACAGGTCAATAATTCACCCCTCCACTTT,CATSRQVNNSPLHF
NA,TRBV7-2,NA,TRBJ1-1,TGTGCCAGCAGCTTAAGCGGCAGCCTTTCAGAAGCTTTCTTT,CASSLSGSLSEAFF
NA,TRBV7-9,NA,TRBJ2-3,TGTGCCAGCAGCTCAGTGGTTCTCTCACTAAGCACAGATACGCAGTATTTT,CASSSVVLSLSTDTQYF
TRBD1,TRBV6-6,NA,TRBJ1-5,TGTGCCAGCACCAACGGGGACAGGACTAATCAGCCCCAGCATTTT,CASTNGDRTNQPQHF
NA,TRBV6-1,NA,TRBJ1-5,TGTGCCAGCACGGGGGATAGCAATCAGCCCCAGCATTTT,CASTGDSNQPQHF
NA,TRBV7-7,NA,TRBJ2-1,TGTGCCAGCAGCCCCTTGGGCAGGGCGATCTACAATGAGCAGTTCTTC,CASSPLGRAIYNEQFF
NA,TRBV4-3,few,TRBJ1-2,TGCGCCAGCAGCCAGGAAGGAGGTACTGGCTACACCTTC,CASSQEGGTGYTF
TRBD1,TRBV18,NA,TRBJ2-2,TGTGCCAGCTCACCTAGACTGACAGGGGGCACGAACACCGGGGAGCTGTTTTTT,CASSPRLTGGTNTGELFF
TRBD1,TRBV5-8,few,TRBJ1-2,TGTGCCAGCAGCCCCCCGGGACAGGGGCGTTTCACCTTC,CASSPPGQGRFTF
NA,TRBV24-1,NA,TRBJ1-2,TGTGCCACCAGTGATTCCTACTTAAACTATGGCTACACCTTC,CATSDSYLNYGYTF